The 25 T cell receptor beta chains in this list originate from one sample, sequenced in a study of blood T cell repertoires in COVID-19. TCRdb keeps only in-frame clones here, not all; method: immunoSEQ multiplex PCR. Of about 190,000 clones listed, approximately 80% are singletons. Material: peripheral blood. These receptors were obtained from a man aged 55 to 70 with acute or convalescent COVID-19.

The J gene is TRBJ1-2, the V gene TRBV6-5; 9 nucleotides align to TRBD1. Germline V gene data show CDR1 as MNHEY and CDR2 as SVGAGI. J was trimmed by 5 bases and V by 2 bases; bases with no gene match: 6. The CDR3 is 15 residues long. CDR3 bases: TGTGCCAGCAGTTACAAGGACAGGGGCGATTATGGCTACACCTTC. Protein sequence: CASSYKDRGDYGYTF.

V usage is TRBV4-2 and J usage is TRBJ2-3, with TRBD2 matching 7 bases. J gave up 0 bases and V 0 bases, and 6 bases lay outside the gene matches. Germline V gene data show CDR1 as LGHNA and CDR2 as YNFKEQ. The CDR3 covers 17 residues. The CDR3: CASSQDHSGSSTDTQYF. In DNA form, the CDR3 reads TGTGCCAGCAGCCAAGATCATAGCGGGTCTAGCACAGATACGCAGTATTTT.

This chain links TRBV7-3 with TRBJ2-1, with D perhaps matching TRBD2 (5 bases). Trimming took 2 bases from V and 6 from J, leaving 17 bases between them. Per germline, CDR1 SGHTA and CDR2 FQGTGA. This CDR3 is 16 amino acids long. CDR3 sequence: CASSLGGLGVRNEQFF. CDR3 DNA sequence: TGTGCCAGCAGCTTAGGAGGACTCGGGGTCCGCAATGAGCAGTTCTTC.

The gene calls are TRBV5-5 and TRBJ2-1; D is ambiguous. Germline assignment: CDR1 SGHKS and CDR2 YYEKEE (reference sequence). The length of the CDR3 is 14 residues. V was pared by 0 bases and J by 3 bases, with 7 bases between. CDR3 residues: CASSLGADYNEQFF. For the CDR3, the DNA is TGTGCCAGCAGCTTGGGGGCTGACTACAATGAGCAGTTCTTC. Full variable domain (outside the CDR3, taken from reference TRBV5-5 and TRBJ2-1): DAGVTQSPTHLIKTRGQQVTLRCSPISGHKSVSWYQQVLGQGPQFIFQYYEKEERGRGNFPDRFSARQFPNYSSELNVNALLLGDSALYLCASSLGADYNEQFFGPGTRLTVL.

This clone was observed a handful of times. J is TRBJ2-3 and V is TRBV3-1 (or the pseudogene TRBV3-2); 7 bases map to TRBD2. In germline, CDR1 is LGHDT, CDR2 YNNKEL (reference sequence). V was clipped by 1 base and J by 8 bases; unmatched bases: 9. The CDR3 contains 15 residues. The CDR3 is CASSQGGTGGSTQYF. The CDR3 DNA sequence: TGTGCCAGCAGCCAAGGAGGAACGGGGGGTAGTACGCAGTATTTT.

V and J are TRBV19 and TRBJ1-5; D gene uncertain. The CDR3 length is 13 residues. Per germline, CDR1 LNHDA and CDR2 SQIVND (reference sequence). V lost 3 bases to trimming and J lost 5 bases, with 8 bases between them. For the CDR3, the DNA is TGTGCCAGTAGTATGGGCCGAGATCAGCCCCAGCATTTT. Translating gives CASSMGRDQPQHF.

This clone came up once. The V call is TRBV7-2, the J call TRBJ1-4, with 8 nucleotides matching TRBD1. Germline trimming cut 4 bases from V and 5 bases from J; bases unmatched to any gene: 6. Germline V gene lookup returns CDR1 SGHTA and CDR2 FQGNSA. This CDR3 region has 15 residues. The CDR3 loop is CASSWGTGRNEKLFF. In DNA, the CDR3 is TGTGCCAGCAGCTGGGGGACAGGAAGAAATGAAAAACTGTTTTTT.

This chain uses TRBV25-1 with TRBJ2-1; D might be TRBD1 (5 bases). The CDR3 sequence is 11 residues long. Germline values: CDR1 MGHDK, CDR2 SYGVNS. V gave up 2 bases and J gave up 12 bases, with 8 bases separating them. CDR3 region: CASSEGAGQFF. The CDR3 DNA is TGTGCCAGCAGTGAAGGGGCCGGGCAGTTCTTC.

V and J are TRBV7-3 and TRBJ2-1; 10 nucleotides line up with TRBD2. In germline, CDR1 is SGHTA, CDR2 FQGTGA. The J segment lost 8 bases and the V segment lost 2 bases, leaving 6 bases of the junction unmatched. The CDR3 contains 15 residues. Here the CDR3 reads CASSLSSGRVYEQFF. CDR3 nucleotide sequence: TGTGCCAGCAGCTTATCTAGCGGGAGAGTCTATGAGCAGTTCTTC.

V and J are TRBV9 and TRBJ2-1; 15 positions agree with TRBD2. Trimming cost V 4 bases and J 0 bases; bases outside gene matches: 5. This CDR3 has 18 amino acids. Germline CDR1 is SGDLS and CDR2 is YYNGEE. The CDR3 sequence is CASSSGLAGGSSYNEQFF. The CDR3 DNA follows: TGTGCCAGCAGCTCGGGACTAGCGGGGGGTAGCTCCTACAATGAGCAGTTCTTC.

The chain has TRBV4-1 and TRBJ1-4; D is possibly TRBD1 (6 bases). Looked up from germline, CDR1 is MGHRA and CDR2 is YSYEKL. The CDR3 is 15 residues long. The V and J ends lost 0 bases and 5 bases respectively, with 10 bases between them. The CDR3 spells CASSQEGGLNEKLFF. Here the CDR3 DNA reads TGCGCCAGCAGCCAAGAAGGGGGATTAAATGAAAAACTGTTTTTT.

Here the CDR3 DNA reads TGTGCCAGCAGGGACGGCCGGGGGGGTGAAAAACTGTTTTTT. Its translation: CASRDGRGGEKLFF. V and J are TRBV2 and TRBJ1-4, with D maybe TRBD1 (5 bases). Germline CDR1 SNHLY, CDR2 FYNNEI. The CDR3 totals 14 residues. The V and J ends lost 6 bases and 7 bases respectively, with 15 bases between them.

The chain links TRBV19 to TRBJ2-7, with D possibly matching TRBD1 (6 bases). This CDR3 has 11 residues. Germline CDR1 is LNHDA and CDR2 is SQIVND (reference sequence). The V end lost 6 bases, the J end lost 3 bases, and 6 bases lay between the germline ends. CDR3 sequence: CASRGGYEQYF. Written as DNA, the CDR3 is TGTGCCAGTAGAGGGGGCTACGAGCAGTACTTC.

The chain joins TRBV19 to TRBJ1-5; TRBD1 might be the D (5 bases). Germline V gives CDR1 LNHDA, CDR2 SQIVND (reference sequence). The ends were cut back, 5 bases at V and 1 base at J, with 18 bases in the middle. The CDR3 has 17 residues. The CDR3 sequence: CASSPWGGTGSNQPQHF. DNA for the CDR3: TGTGCCAGTAGTCCCTGGGGGGGGACGGGGAGCAATCAGCCCCAGCATTTT.

The chain joins TRBV10-3 to TRBJ2-7, with D tentatively TRBD1 (6 bases). The length of the CDR3 is 15 residues. The germline V and J ends were trimmed by 0 bases and 4 bases, with 13 bases remaining between them. Germline V gene data show CDR1 as ENHRY and CDR2 as SYGVKD. The CDR3 DNA reads TGTGCCATCAGTGAGTCGCAGGGGTTTGGGTACGAGCAGTACTTC. Protein product: CAISESQGFGYEQYF.

This chain connects TRBV28 to TRBJ1-1; D gene ambiguous. CDR1 MDHEN and CDR2 SYDVKM come from the germline V gene. The CDR3 extends over 12 amino acids. Trimming removed 5 bases at V and 8 bases at J, with 12 bases between. The CDR3 here is CASSRLIEEAFF. The CDR3 DNA follows: TGTGCCAGCAGTCGACTTATTGAAGAAGCTTTCTTT.

This sequence joins TRBV5-1 and TRBJ2-1, with 14 nucleotides matching TRBD2. Trimming cost V 4 bases and J 9 bases; bases outside gene matches: 12. Germline CDR1 reads SGHRS; CDR2 reads YFSETQ. The CDR3 covers 17 residues. CDR3 nucleotides: TGCGCCAGCAGCCCGGCCCCCGGGACTAGCGGGAGAGGTGAGCAGTTCTTC. The encoded protein is CASSPAPGTSGRGEQFF.

The chain uses TRBV7-9 and TRBJ2-7, with 10 bases that match TRBD2. The CDR3 loop spans 15 amino acids. The junction had 6 bases not matched to a gene; V was cut back by 3 bases and J by 4 bases. Per the germline V gene, CDR1 is SEHNR and CDR2 is FQNEAQ (reference sequence). The CDR3 region is CASSFLAGAQYEQYF. The CDR3 nucleotides read TGTGCCAGCAGCTTCCTAGCGGGGGCTCAATACGAGCAGTACTTC.

The chain recombines TRBV29-1 with TRBJ2-6; D is perhaps TRBD2 (5 bases). CDR1 is SQVTM and CDR2 is ANQGSEA in the germline V gene. This CDR3 region has 16 residues. V was clipped by 7 bases and J by 0 bases, with 16 bases between them. CDR3 amino acids: CSGTVEGSSGANVLTF. For the CDR3, the DNA is TGCAGCGGTACAGTCGAGGGAAGCTCTGGGGCCAACGTCCTGACTTTC.

This clone was detected a few times. DNA of the CDR3: TGTGCCAGCAGCTTAGAGCAGGGTCTGGAGCAGTACTTC. As protein: CASSLEQGLEQYF. The gene calls are TRBV11-2 and TRBJ2-7; possibly TRBD1 for D (5 bases). Per germline, CDR1 SGHAT and CDR2 FQNNGV. V lost 0 bases to trimming and J lost 7 bases, with 10 bases between them. CDR3 size: 13 residues.

The rearrangement joins TRBV3-1 (or the pseudogene TRBV3-2) to TRBJ1-5; D possibly corresponds to TRBD1 (6 bases). The CDR3 covers 15 residues. Germline loops: CDR1 LGHDT, CDR2 YNNKEL (reference sequence). V shed 5 bases and J shed 7 bases, with 18 bases lying between them. The CDR3 sequence is CASSYRSGAGQPQHF. The CDR3 DNA is TGTGCCAGCAGCTATAGGTCAGGGGCTGGGCAGCCCCAGCATTTT.

This clone appeared once. The V call is TRBV28, the J call TRBJ2-1, with D maybe TRBD2 (6 bases). CDR3 length: 13 residues. V shed 6 bases and J shed 4 bases, with 10 bases lying between them. Germline CDR1 is MDHEN and CDR2 is SYDVKM. CDR3 DNA: TGTGCCAGCAGCTGGGCGGGGTACAATGAGCAGTTCTTC. Translating gives CASSWAGYNEQFF. Filled out from reference TRBV28 and TRBJ2-1, the complete variable domain reads DVKVTQSSRYLVKRTGEKVFLECVQDMDHENMFWYRQDPGLGLRLIYFSYDVKMKEKGDIPEGYSVSREKKERFSLILESASTNQTSMYLCASSWAGYNEQFFGPGTRLTVL.

The chain employs TRBV6-5 and TRBJ1-1, with D unresolved. This CDR3 is 11 amino acids long. Trimming shortened V by 8 bases and J by 11 bases, and 15 bases separated the two germline ends. Germline CDR1 and CDR2: MNHEY and SVGAGI. The CDR3 spells CASFTPLEAFF. CDR3 nucleotides: TGTGCCAGCTTTACCCCATTGGAGGCTTTCTTT.

V gene TRBV9 combines with J gene TRBJ1-4; 7 bases are shared with TRBD1. The germline CDR1 and CDR2 sequences are SGDLS and YYNGEE. The CDR3 runs to 15 residues. The trim removed 3 bases at V and 8 bases at J, leaving 10 bases unmatched. CDR3 amino acids: CASSARQGEGEKLFF. The CDR3 DNA follows: TGTGCCAGCAGCGCCCGACAGGGTGAGGGCGAAAAACTGTTTTTT. Combining the CDR3 with reference TRBV9 and TRBJ1-4 gives the whole variable domain DSGVTQTPKHLITATGQRVTLRCSPRSGDLSVYWYQQSLDQGLQFLIQYYNGEERAKGNILERFSAQQFPDLHSELNLSSLELGDSALYFCASSARQGEGEKLFFGSGTQLSVL.

This chain links TRBV12-5 with TRBJ2-7, with 7 bases aligning to TRBD2. After removal of 5 bases from V and 6 bases from J, the junction contained 7 bases not matched to a gene. The CDR3 length is 13 residues. Germline CDR1 LGHNT, CDR2 FRNRAP. As DNA, the CDR3 is TGTGCTAGTGGTCGGGGGGAGGTCGGCGAGCAGTACTTC. It encodes CASGRGEVGEQYF.